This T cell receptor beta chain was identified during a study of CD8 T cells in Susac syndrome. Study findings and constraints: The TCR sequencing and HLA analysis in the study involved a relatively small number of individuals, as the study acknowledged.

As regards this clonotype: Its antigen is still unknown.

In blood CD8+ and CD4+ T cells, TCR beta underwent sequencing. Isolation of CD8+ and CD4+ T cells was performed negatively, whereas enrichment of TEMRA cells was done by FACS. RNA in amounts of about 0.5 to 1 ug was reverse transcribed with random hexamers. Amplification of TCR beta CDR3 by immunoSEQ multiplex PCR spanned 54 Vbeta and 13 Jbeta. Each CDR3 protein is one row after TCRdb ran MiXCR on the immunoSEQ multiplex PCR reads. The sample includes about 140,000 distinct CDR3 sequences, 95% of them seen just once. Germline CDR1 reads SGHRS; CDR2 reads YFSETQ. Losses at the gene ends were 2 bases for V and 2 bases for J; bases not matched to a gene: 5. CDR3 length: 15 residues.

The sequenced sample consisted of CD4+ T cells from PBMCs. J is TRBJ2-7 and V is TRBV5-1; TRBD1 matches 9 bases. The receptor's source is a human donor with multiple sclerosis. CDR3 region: CASSFGGTGPYEQYF. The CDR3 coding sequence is TGCGCCAGCAGCTTCGGAGGGACAGGGCCCTACGAGCAGTACTTC.